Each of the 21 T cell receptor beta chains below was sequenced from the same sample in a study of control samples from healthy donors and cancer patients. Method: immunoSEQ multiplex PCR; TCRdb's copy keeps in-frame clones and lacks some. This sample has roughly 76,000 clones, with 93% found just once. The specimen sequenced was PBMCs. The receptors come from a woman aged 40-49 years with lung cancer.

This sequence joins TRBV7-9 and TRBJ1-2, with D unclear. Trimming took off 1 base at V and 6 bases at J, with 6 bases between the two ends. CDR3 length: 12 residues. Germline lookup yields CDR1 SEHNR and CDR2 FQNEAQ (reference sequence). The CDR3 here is CASSLEPHGYTF. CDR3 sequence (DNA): TGTGCCAGCAGCTTAGAACCCCATGGCTACACCTTC.

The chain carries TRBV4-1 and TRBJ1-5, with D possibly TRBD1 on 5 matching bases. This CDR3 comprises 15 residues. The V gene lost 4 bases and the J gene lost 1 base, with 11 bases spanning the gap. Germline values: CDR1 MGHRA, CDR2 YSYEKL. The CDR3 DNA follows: TGCGCCAGCAGCCCAGGGTTCCCGAGCAATCAGCCCCAGCATTTT. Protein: CASSPGFPSNQPQHF.

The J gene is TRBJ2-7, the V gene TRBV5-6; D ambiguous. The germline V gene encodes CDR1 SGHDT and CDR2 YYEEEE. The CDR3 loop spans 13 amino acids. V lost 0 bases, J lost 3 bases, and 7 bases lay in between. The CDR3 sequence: CASSLVQSYEQYF. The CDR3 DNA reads TGTGCCAGCAGCTTGGTCCAGAGCTACGAGCAGTACTTC.

The CDR3 nucleotides read TGTGCCAGCAGCTCTAAACCGGGTACTGAAGCTTTCTTT. This sequence encodes CASSSKPGTEAFF. This rearrangement joins TRBV7-8 to TRBJ1-1; D is ambiguous. CDR3 length: 13 residues. Trimming cost V 4 bases and J 5 bases, with 11 bases left between them. Germline CDR1 reads SGHVS; CDR2 reads FQNEAQ. Complete variable domain (other parts from reference TRBV7-8 and TRBJ1-1): GAGVSQSPRYKVAKRGQDVALRCDPISGHVSLFWYQQALGQGPEFLTYFQNEAQLDKSGLPSDRFFAERPEGSVSTLKIQRTQQEDSAVYLCASSSKPGTEAFFGQGTRLTVV.

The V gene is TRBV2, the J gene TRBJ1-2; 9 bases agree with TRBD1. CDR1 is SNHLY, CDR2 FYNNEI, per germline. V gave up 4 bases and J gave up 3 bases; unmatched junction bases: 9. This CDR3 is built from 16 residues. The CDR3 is CASSGAGDRAYYGYTF. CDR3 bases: TGTGCCAGCAGTGGAGCCGGGGACAGGGCCTACTATGGCTACACCTTC.

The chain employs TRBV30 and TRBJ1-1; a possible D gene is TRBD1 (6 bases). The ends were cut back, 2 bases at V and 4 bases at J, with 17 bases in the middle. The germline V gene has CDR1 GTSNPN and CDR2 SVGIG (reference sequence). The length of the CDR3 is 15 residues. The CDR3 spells CAWSPLGGPGTEAFF. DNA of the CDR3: TGTGCCTGGAGTCCCTTAGGGGGGCCGGGCACTGAAGCTTTCTTT. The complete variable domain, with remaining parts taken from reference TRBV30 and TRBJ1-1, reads SQTIHQWPATLVQPVGSPLSLECTVEGTSNPNLYWYRQAAGRGLQLLFYSVGIGQISSEVPQNLSASRPQDRQFILSSKKLLLSDSGFYLCAWSPLGGPGTEAFFGQGTRLTVV.

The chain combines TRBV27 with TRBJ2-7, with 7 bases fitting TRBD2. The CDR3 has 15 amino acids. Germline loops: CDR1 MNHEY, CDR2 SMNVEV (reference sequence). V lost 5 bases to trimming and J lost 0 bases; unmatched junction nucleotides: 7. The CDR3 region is CASSPMGGFSYEQYF. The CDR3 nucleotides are TGTGCCAGCAGTCCTATGGGAGGGTTCTCCTACGAGCAGTACTTC.

CDR3 bases: TGCGCCAGCAATTTGACTCGCCCCTCCCAGAAAGGCTATGGCTACACCTTC. Translating it yields CASNLTRPSQKGYGYTF. This chain uses TRBV10-1 with TRBJ1-2; D is uncertain. CDR1 and CDR2 from the germline V gene are WNHNN and SYGVQD (reference sequence). This CDR3 region has 17 residues. V lost 7 bases to trimming and J lost 4 bases, with 25 bases between them.

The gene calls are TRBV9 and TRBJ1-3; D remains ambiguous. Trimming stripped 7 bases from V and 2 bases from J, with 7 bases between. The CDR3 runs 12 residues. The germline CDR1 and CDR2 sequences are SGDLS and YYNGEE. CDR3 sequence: CASSKAGNTIYF. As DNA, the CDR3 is TGTGCCAGCTCTAAGGCTGGAAACACCATATATTTT.

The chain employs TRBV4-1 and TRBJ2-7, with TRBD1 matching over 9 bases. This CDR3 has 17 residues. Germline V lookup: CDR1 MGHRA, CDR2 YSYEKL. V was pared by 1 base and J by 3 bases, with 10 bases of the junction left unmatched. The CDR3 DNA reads TGCGCCAGCAGCCAAGGTTCTCTGGGACAGGGAAACTACGAGCAGTACTTC. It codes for CASSQGSLGQGNYEQYF.

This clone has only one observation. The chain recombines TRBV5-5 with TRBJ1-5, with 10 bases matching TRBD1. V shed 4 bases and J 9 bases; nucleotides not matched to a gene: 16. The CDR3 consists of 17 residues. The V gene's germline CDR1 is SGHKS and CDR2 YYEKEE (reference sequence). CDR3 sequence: CASSDDRGQGVVWPQHF. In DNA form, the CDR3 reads TGTGCCAGCAGCGACGACAGGGGGCAAGGGGTGGTATGGCCCCAGCATTTT.

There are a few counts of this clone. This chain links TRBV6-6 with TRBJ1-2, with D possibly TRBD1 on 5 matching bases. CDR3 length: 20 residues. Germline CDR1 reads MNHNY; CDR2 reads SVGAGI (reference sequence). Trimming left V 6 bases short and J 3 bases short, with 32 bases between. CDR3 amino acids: CASSSPKTQGRPYIDYGYTF. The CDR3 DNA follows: TGTGCCAGCAGCTCTCCTAAGACGCAGGGTAGACCCTATATTGACTATGGCTACACCTTC.

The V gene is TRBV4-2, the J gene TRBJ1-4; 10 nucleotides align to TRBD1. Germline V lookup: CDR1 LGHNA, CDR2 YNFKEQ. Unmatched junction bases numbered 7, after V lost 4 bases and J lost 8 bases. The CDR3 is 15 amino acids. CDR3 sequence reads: CASSREGQGTEKLFF. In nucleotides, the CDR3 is TGTGCCAGCAGCCGGGAGGGACAGGGGACGGAAAAACTGTTTTTT.

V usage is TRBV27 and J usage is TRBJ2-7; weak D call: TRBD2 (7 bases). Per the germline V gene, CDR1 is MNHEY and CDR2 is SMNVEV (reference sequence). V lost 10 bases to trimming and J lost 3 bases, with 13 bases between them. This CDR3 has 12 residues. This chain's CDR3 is CATRGGGYEQYF. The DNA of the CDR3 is TGTGCCACCAGAGGGGGGGGCTACGAGCAGTACTTC.

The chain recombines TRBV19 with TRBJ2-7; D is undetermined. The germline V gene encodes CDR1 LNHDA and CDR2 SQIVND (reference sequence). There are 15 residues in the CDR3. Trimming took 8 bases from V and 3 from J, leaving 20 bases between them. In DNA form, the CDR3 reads TGTGCCAGTCGAGGAAACGGAGACACATACTACGAGCAGTACTTC. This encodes CASRGNGDTYYEQYF.

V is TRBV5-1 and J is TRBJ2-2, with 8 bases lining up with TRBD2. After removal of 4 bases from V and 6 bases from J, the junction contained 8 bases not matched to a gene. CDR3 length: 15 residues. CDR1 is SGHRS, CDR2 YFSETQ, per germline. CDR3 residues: CASSPGSGVAGELFF. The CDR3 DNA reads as TGCGCCAGCAGCCCGGGTAGCGGGGTTGCCGGGGAGCTGTTTTTT.

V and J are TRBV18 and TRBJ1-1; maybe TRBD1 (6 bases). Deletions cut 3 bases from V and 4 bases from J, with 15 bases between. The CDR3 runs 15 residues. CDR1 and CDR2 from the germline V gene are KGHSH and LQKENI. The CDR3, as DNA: TGTGCCAGCTCACCCACAGACAGGCTAACCACTGAAGCTTTCTTT. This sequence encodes CASSPTDRLTTEAFF.

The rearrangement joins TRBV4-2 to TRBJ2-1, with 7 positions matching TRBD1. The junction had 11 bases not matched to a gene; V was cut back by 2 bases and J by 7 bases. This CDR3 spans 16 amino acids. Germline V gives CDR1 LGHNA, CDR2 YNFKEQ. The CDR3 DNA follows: TGTGCCAGCAGCCAATCCGTCGGCACAGGGGATAATGAGCAGTTCTTC. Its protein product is CASSQSVGTGDNEQFF.

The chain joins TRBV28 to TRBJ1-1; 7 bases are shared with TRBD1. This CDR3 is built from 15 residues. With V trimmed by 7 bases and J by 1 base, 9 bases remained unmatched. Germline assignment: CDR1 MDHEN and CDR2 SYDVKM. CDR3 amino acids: CASKPTGATNTEAFF. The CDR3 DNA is TGTGCCAGCAAGCCCACAGGGGCTACGAACACTGAAGCTTTCTTT.

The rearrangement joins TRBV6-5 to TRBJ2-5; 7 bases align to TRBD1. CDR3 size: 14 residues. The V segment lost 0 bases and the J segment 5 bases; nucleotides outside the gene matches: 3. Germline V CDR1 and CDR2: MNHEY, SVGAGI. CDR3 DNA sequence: TGTGCCAGCAGTTACTCCGGGACAGTGGAGACCCAGTACTTC. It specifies CASSYSGTVETQYF.

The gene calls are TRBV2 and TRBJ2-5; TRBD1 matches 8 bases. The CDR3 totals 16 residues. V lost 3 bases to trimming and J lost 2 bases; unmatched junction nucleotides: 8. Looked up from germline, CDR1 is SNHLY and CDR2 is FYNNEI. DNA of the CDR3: TGTGCCAGCAGTGATACAGGGGGAAGAGGGCAAGAGACCCAGTACTTC. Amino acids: CASSDTGGRGQETQYF.